This TCR beta chain was sequenced in a study of blood T cells in healthy people across ages. For the second PCR, which ran for roughly 6 to 12 cycles, a sample-barcoded 5' primer and a J-beta primer mix were used. Each cDNA molecule was tagged by a template-switch adaptor with 12 random nucleotides. TCRdb re-derived calls from the 5' RACE reads in MiXCR, one entry per CDR3 protein. The repertoire holds over 600,000 distinct CDR3 sequences, with 21% as singletons. Germline V CDR1 and CDR2: DFQATT, SNEGSKA (reference sequence). The junction had 12 bases not matched to a gene; V was cut back by 3 bases and J by 3 bases. The CDR3 covers 17 residues. Study observations and caveats: Both naive CD4+ cell counts and diversity were greater in long-lived donors than in aged donors.

This clonotype came up a few times. Its antigen is undetermined. This TCR was recovered from a man aged 65 to 85 in good health. This chain joins TRBV20-1 and TRBJ2-2; 8 nucleotides align to TRBD1. The sample taken for sequencing was blood. Here the CDR3 reads CSAREPQGAPDTGELFF. In DNA form, the CDR3 reads TGCAGTGCTAGGGAGCCGCAGGGGGCGCCGGACACCGGGGAGCTGTTTTTT.